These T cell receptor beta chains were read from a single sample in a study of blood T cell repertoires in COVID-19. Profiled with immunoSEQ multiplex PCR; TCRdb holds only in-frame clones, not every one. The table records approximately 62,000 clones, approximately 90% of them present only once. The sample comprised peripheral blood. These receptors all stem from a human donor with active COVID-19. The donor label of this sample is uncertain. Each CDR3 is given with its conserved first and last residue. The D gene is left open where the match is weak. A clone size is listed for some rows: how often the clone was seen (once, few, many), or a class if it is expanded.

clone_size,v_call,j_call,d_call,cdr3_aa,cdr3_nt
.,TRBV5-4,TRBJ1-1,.,CASSLVGQNTEAFF,TGTGCCAGCAGCTTGGTGGGACAGAACACTGAAGCTTTCTTT
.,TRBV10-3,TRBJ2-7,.,CAIGEAHYEQYF,TGTGCAATCGGGGAGGCCCACTACGAGCAGTACTTC
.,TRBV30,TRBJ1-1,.,CAWSVWGGVDTEAFF,TGTGCCTGGAGTGTATGGGGAGGGGTAGACACTGAAGCTTTCTTT
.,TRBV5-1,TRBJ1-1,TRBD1,CASYDRGATFF,TGCGCCAGCTACGACAGGGGAGCAACTTTCTTT
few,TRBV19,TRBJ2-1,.,CASSTRDLWGNEQFF,TGTGCCAGTAGTACCAGGGATCTTTGGGGCAATGAGCAGTTCTTC
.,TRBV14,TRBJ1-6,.,CASSQDDTGWSDSPLHF,TGTGCCAGCAGCCAAGATGACACAGGGTGGTCGGATTCACCCCTCCACTTT
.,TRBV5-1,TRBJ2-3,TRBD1,CASRLGDRFDDTQYF,TGCGCCAGCCGCCTCGGGGACAGGTTCGACGATACGCAGTATTTT
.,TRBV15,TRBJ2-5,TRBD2,CATSRGLAGAGPRETQYF,TGTGCCACCAGCAGAGGGCTAGCGGGAGCTGGGCCTCGGGAGACCCAGTACTTC
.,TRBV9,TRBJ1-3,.,CASSVGQGSGNTIYF,TGTGCCAGCAGCGTAGGGCAGGGGTCAGGAAACACCATATATTTT
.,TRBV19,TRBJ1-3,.,CASSIPRNTIYF,TGTGCCAGTAGTATACCAAGAAACACCATATATTTT
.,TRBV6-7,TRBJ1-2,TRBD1,CASRPGQGISDSGYTF,TGTGCCAGCAGACCGGGACAGGGTATTTCGGATTCGGGCTACACCTTC
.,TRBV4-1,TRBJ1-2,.,CASSHFGARENYGYTF,TGCGCCAGCAGTCATTTTGGGGCCAGGGAAAACTATGGCTACACCTTC
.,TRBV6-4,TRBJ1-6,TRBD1,CASSPDRAYNSPLHF,TGTGCCAGCAGTCCGGACAGGGCCTATAATTCACCCCTCCACTTT
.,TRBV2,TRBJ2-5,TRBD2,CASSPNTSGRETQYF,TGTGCCAGCAGCCCCAATACTAGCGGGAGGGAGACCCAGTACTTC
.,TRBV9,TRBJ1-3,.,CASSVDPELGNTIYF,TGTGCCAGCAGCGTAGATCCTGAGCTTGGAAACACCATATATTTT
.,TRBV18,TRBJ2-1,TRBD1,CASSTGGYNEQFF,TGTGCCAGCTCGACAGGGGGCTACAATGAGCAGTTCTTC
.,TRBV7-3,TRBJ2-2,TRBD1,CASSSHRGPGTGELFF,TGTGCCAGCAGCTCACACAGGGGGCCGGGCACCGGGGAGCTGTTTTTT
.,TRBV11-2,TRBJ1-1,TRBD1,CASSLGRGLNTEAFF,TGTGCCAGCAGCTTAGGCAGGGGGTTGAACACTGAAGCTTTCTTT
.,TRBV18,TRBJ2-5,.,CASSWRLETQYF,TGTGCCAGCTCATGGAGACTAGAGACCCAGTACTTC
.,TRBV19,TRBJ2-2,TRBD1,CASSSRQGAIGELFF,TGTGCCAGTAGTTCCAGACAGGGGGCGATCGGGGAGCTGTTTTTT
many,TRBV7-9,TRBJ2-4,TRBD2,CASSLGSGGPQNIQYF,TGTGCCAGCAGCTTAGGCTCGGGGGGTCCCCAAAACATTCAGTACTTC
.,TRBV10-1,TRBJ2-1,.,CASSLDSYNEQFF,TGCGCCAGCAGTTTGGACAGTTACAATGAGCAGTTCTTC
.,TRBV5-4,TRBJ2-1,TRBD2,CASSLASGRAYNEQFF,TGTGCCAGCAGCTTGGCATCCGGGAGGGCCTACAATGAGCAGTTCTTC
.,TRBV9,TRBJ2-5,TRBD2,CASSVGLAGSPATQYF,TGTGCCAGCAGCGTCGGACTAGCGGGGTCCCCCGCGACCCAGTACTTC
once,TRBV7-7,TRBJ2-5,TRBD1,CASSPERPGQGPETQYF,TGTGCCAGCAGCCCAGAGAGGCCGGGACAGGGACCCGAGACCCAGTACTTC
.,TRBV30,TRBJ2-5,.,CAWSVGLAGGTQYF,TGTGCCTGGAGTGTAGGCCTAGCCGGGGGGACCCAGTACTTC
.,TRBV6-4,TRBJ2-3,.,CASSERFGADTQYF,TGTGCCAGCAGTGAGCGATTCGGGGCAGATACGCAGTATTTT
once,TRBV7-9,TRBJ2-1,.,CASSFTYNEQFF,TGTGCCAGCAGCTTCACATACAATGAGCAGTTCTTC
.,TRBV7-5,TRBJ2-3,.,CVRTLRGQGMSGTDTQYF,TGTGTCAGAACCCTCCGGGGACAGGGCATGTCTGGCACAGATACGCAGTATTTT
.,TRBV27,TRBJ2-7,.,CASSLDPGTIPYEQYF,TGTGCCAGCAGTTTAGATCCGGGAACCATTCCCTACGAGCAGTACTTC
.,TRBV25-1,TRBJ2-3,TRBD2,CASSPLSGRRSDTQYF,TGTGCCAGCAGTCCGCTTAGCGGGAGGAGATCAGATACGCAGTATTTT
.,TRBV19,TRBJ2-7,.,CASSIGWSTTYEQYF,TGTGCCAGTAGTATAGGGTGGTCCACAACCTACGAGCAGTACTTC
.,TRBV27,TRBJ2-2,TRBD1,CASRQGQVGWELFF,TGTGCCAGCAGACAAGGACAGGTCGGGTGGGAGCTGTTTTTT
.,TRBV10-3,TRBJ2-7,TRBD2,CAIKRLADSYEQYF,TGTGCCATCAAGCGCCTAGCGGACTCCTACGAGCAGTACTTC
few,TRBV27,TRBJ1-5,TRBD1,CASSSQGVVQPQHF,TGTGCCAGCAGTTCACAGGGGGTAGTCCAGCCCCAGCATTTT
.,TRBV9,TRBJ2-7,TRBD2,CASSESGNEQYF,TGTGCCAGCAGCGAAAGCGGGAACGAGCAGTACTTC
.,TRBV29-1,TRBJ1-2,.,CSVQDKGGYTF,TGCAGCGTTCAGGACAAAGGAGGCTACACCTTC
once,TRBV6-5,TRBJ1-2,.,CASGWQGGYTF,TGTGCCAGCGGGTGGCAGGGAGGCTACACCTTC
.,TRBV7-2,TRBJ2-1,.,CASSLALPGNEQFF,TGTGCCAGCAGCTTAGCGCTCCCCGGGAATGAGCAGTTCTTC
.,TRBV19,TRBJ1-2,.,CASSGSRGAYGYTF,TGTGCCAGTTCAGGGTCCAGGGGAGCATATGGCTACACCTTC